This record looks at one TCR beta chain sequence and its context. Its antigen is unknown. The data were obtained in a study of cytomegalovirus exposure and HLA in healthy donors. Across the study: Of the donors genotyped, approximately 410 in all, about 82% fell in the Caucasian-associated ancestry cluster.

Study observations and caveats: Later analysis identified a missense DCLRE1C variant that was linked to TCR beta V- and J-gene trimming. At a 0.05 false discovery rate, a later analysis found approximately 17,000 TCR beta sequences to be associated with HLA alleles. Indistinguishable V segments such as TRBV6-2 and TRBV6-3 were excluded.

13 Jbeta primers and 60 Vbeta primers were used for the PCR. Only in-frame clones appear in the TCRdb table, and some are missing; sequencing was by immunoSEQ multiplex PCR. Among tens of thousands of clones listed, about two thirds were seen once. Trimming left V 4 bases short and J 7 bases short, with 13 bases between. The CDR3 is 13 amino acids. Germline CDR1 is MGHDK and CDR2 is SYGVNS. The receptor comes from a man in his 60s in good health and CMV-seronegative. Sequencing was done on a sample of PBMCs. This rearrangement joins TRBV25-1 to TRBJ1-2; a possible D gene is TRBD1 (5 bases). As DNA, the CDR3 is TGTGCCAGCAGTGCGGCAGGGTTTGGTGGCTACACCTTC. Encoded protein: CASSAAGFGGYTF.